The 30 T cell receptor beta chains reported below all come from one sample, sequenced in a study of cytomegalovirus exposure and HLA in healthy donors (TCRdb year 2017). The method was the immunoSEQ multiplex PCR assay. For the multiplex PCR, a mixture combining 60 forward primers for TCR Vbeta segments and 13 reverse primers for TCR Jbeta segments was used. TCRdb provides this immuneACCESS table in a form limited to in-frame rearrangements. Some clones are lacking; in checked studies, under half of them reflect an unresolved V gene, and why the rest are absent is not known. The sample table holds more than 150,000 clones, of which about 83% were seen once. The top ten hold approximately 5.4% of the sample. The sample comprised PBMCs. The receptor source for this set is a woman in her 30s in good health and CMV-seropositive.

In this sample, this clone turned up once. The CDR3 region has the DNA TGTGCCAGCCGGGTCGGGGAGCTGTTTTTT. It encodes CASRVGELFF. The chain links TRBV2 to TRBJ2-2; D gene uncertain. CDR1 is SNHLY, CDR2 FYNNEI, per germline. This CDR3 contains 10 residues. V was shortened by 8 bases and J by 7 bases, with 5 bases between the two germline ends.

The chain employs TRBV28 and TRBJ2-1; maybe TRBD2 (5 bases). The germline V gene has CDR1 MDHEN and CDR2 SYDVKM. CDR3 length: 14 residues. The ends were cut back, 6 bases at V and 1 base at J, with 10 bases in the middle. The CDR3: CASSPLGSYNEQFF. The CDR3 DNA sequence: TGTGCCAGCAGCCCACTAGGATCCTACAATGAGCAGTTCTTC.

This chain joins TRBV6-1 and TRBJ1-1, with D maybe TRBD1 (6 bases). The V gene lost 1 base and the J gene lost 0 bases, with 27 bases spanning the gap. CDR1 MNHNS and CDR2 SASEGT come from the germline V gene. This CDR3 region has 21 residues. The CDR3 DNA sequence: TGTGCCAGCAGTGAAGAAGATTGGGACACCGTCGCATGGAAATTGAACACTGAAGCTTTCTTT. This encodes CASSEEDWDTVAWKLNTEAFF.

In the case of this clone: At one end, the junction sequence differs from germline, possibly due to a read error. V is TRBV7-7 and J is TRBJ2-1; D is perhaps TRBD1 (6 bases). The CDR3 loop spans 14 amino acids. CDR1 is SSHAT, CDR2 FNYEAQ, per germline (reference sequence). CDR3 sequence reads: CASSLEGRGNEQFF. The CDR3 region has the DNA TGTGCTAGCAGCCTAGAAGGAAGGGGGAATGAGCAGTTCTTC. Full variable domain (missing parts from reference TRBV7-7 and TRBJ2-1): GAGVSQSPRYKVTKRGQDVTLRCDPISSHATLYWYQQALGQGPEFLTYFNYEAQPDKSGLPSDRFSAERPEGSISTLTIQRTEQRDSAMYRCASSLEGRGNEQFFGPGTRLTVL.

This clone has a handful of counts. The chain uses TRBV27 and TRBJ1-6; weak D call: TRBD1 (5 bases). Germline CDR1 and CDR2: MNHEY and SMNVEV (reference sequence). V dropped 5 bases and J dropped 8 bases, with 7 bases sitting between them. The CDR3 sequence is 12 residues long. CDR3: CASSAGYSPLHF. The CDR3 DNA is TGTGCCAGCAGTGCAGGGTATTCACCCCTCCACTTT.

V gene TRBV6-1 combines with J gene TRBJ1-2; 7 bases line up with TRBD1. Germline CDR1 reads MNHNS; CDR2 reads SASEGT. This CDR3 region has 15 residues. The trim removed 6 bases at V and 6 bases at J, leaving 13 bases unmatched. CDR3 loop: CASRDTLTGSDGYTF. The CDR3 bases are TGTGCCAGCAGGGATACATTGACAGGGTCCGATGGCTACACCTTC.

V is TRBV11-2 and J is TRBJ2-3; 8 nucleotides agree with TRBD2. This CDR3 region has 16 residues. V lost 0 bases to trimming and J lost 0 bases; unmatched junction nucleotides: 2. Germline CDR1 reads SGHAT; CDR2 reads FQNNGV. CDR3 DNA: TGTGCCAGCAGCTTAGAGGCTAGCGGGAGCACAGATACGCAGTATTTT. This gives the protein CASSLEASGSTDTQYF.

The chain has TRBV7-2 and TRBJ1-2; D gene unclear. The CDR3 totals 14 residues. V was shortened by 4 bases and J by 4 bases, with 13 bases between the two germline ends. Germline V CDR1 and CDR2: SGHTA, FQGNSA. The CDR3 protein is CASSSPLLSYGYTF. The DNA of the CDR3 is TGTGCCAGCAGCTCCCCCTTATTGAGCTATGGCTACACCTTC.

The table lists this clone with a few counts. The genes are TRBV25-1 and TRBJ2-2; D ambiguous. This CDR3 is built from 12 residues. The V end lost 6 bases, the J end lost 6 bases, and 8 bases lay between the germline ends. CDR1 and CDR2 (germline): MGHDK, SYGVNS. CDR3 sequence reads: CASRLASGELFF. DNA for the CDR3: TGTGCCAGCAGATTGGCTTCCGGGGAGCTGTTTTTT.

This rearrangement joins TRBV5-1 to TRBJ2-2, with 7 bases aligning to TRBD1. The germline CDR1 and CDR2 sequences are SGHRS and YFSETQ. Losses at the gene ends were 2 bases for V and 3 bases for J; bases not matched to a gene: 4. The CDR3 contains 15 residues. CDR3 loop: CASSFTGVDTGELFF. For the CDR3, the DNA is TGCGCCAGCAGCTTTACAGGGGTGGACACCGGGGAGCTGTTTTTT.

The chain uses TRBV4-2 and TRBJ1-2; tentative D call: TRBD1 (6 bases). Deletions cut 2 bases from V and 7 bases from J, with 17 bases between. Germline-derived CDR1 and CDR2 are LGHNA and YNFKEQ. This CDR3 has 15 amino acids. The CDR3 DNA sequence: TGTGCCAGCAGCCAAACCGATACAGGGAGGGGTGGCTACACCTTC. Protein: CASSQTDTGRGGYTF.

The V gene is TRBV7-9, the J gene TRBJ1-3, with D perhaps TRBD1 (6 bases). V was shortened by 6 bases and J by 5 bases, with 14 bases between the two germline ends. CDR3 length: 14 amino acids. Per the germline V gene, CDR1 is SEHNR and CDR2 is FQNEAQ (reference sequence). Here the CDR3 DNA reads TGTGCCAGCAGGGCCAGGGGAGAGAGAAACACCATATATTTT. Encoded protein: CASRARGERNTIYF.

The chain couples TRBV9 to TRBJ1-6; D call uncertain. The V and J ends lost 4 bases and 11 bases respectively, with 13 bases between them. The V gene's germline CDR1 is SGDLS and CDR2 YYNGEE. CDR3 length: 13 amino acids. This chain's CDR3 is CASSPRLAAPLHF. The DNA for the CDR3 is TGTGCCAGCAGCCCCCGTCTGGCTGCACCCCTCCACTTT.

The chain uses TRBV19 and TRBJ1-1; D ambiguous. CDR3 size: 14 residues. Trimming cost V 5 bases and J 0 bases, with 10 bases left between them. In germline, CDR1 is LNHDA, CDR2 SQIVND (reference sequence). The CDR3 protein is CASSHRSMNTEAFF. The CDR3 nucleotides read TGTGCCAGTAGTCATCGTAGTATGAACACTGAAGCTTTCTTT.

A few counts support this clone. The chain links TRBV28 to TRBJ2-7; tentative D call: TRBD1 (5 bases). The V end was cut by 6 bases, the J end by 4 bases, with 10 bases between. This CDR3 contains 12 residues. Germline CDR1 reads MDHEN; CDR2 reads SYDVKM. The CDR3 here is CASRGPLYEQYF. The CDR3 bases are TGTGCCAGCAGGGGGCCGTTATACGAGCAGTACTTC.

The V call is TRBV7-9, the J call TRBJ2-3; D is perhaps TRBD2 (6 bases). CDR3 length: 15 residues. V gave up 1 base and J gave up 2 bases, with 10 bases separating them. Per the germline V gene, CDR1 is SEHNR and CDR2 is FQNEAQ (reference sequence). Here the CDR3 reads CASSLGGTYTDTQYF. The CDR3 DNA reads TGTGCCAGCAGCTTAGGCGGGACTTACACAGATACGCAGTATTTT.

The chain has TRBV20-1 and TRBJ2-7, with TRBD1 matching over 8 bases. Germline assignment: CDR1 DFQATT and CDR2 SNEGSKA (reference sequence). The CDR3 spans 11 residues. J was trimmed by 9 bases and V by 3 bases; bases with no gene match: 4. DNA of the CDR3: TGCAGTGCTAGCGGAGACAGGGGGCAGTACTTC. It is translated as CSASGDRGQYF.

V gene TRBV19 combines with J gene TRBJ1-4, with 9 bases that match TRBD1. Germline CDR1 reads LNHDA; CDR2 reads SQIVND (reference sequence). This CDR3 has 15 residues. The V and J ends lost 8 bases and 7 bases, in that order; junction bases with no gene match: 11. The CDR3 reads CASGKITGGREKLFF. CDR3 coding DNA: TGTGCCAGTGGAAAGATTACAGGGGGCCGTGAAAAACTGTTTTTT.

The chain combines TRBV5-1 with TRBJ1-4; tentative D call: TRBD1 (5 bases). The CDR3 spans 12 residues. Germline V gives CDR1 SGHRS, CDR2 YFSETQ. V was shortened by 7 bases and J by 4 bases, with 8 bases between the two germline ends. The DNA of the CDR3 is TGCGCCAGCGGGGACTTTAATGAAAAACTGTTTTTT. It codes for CASGDFNEKLFF.

This clone has more than one count but fewer than ten. The rearrangement links TRBV9 to TRBJ1-1; possibly TRBD1 for D (6 bases). Germline values: CDR1 SGDLS, CDR2 YYNGEE. The CDR3 consists of 16 residues. V shed 2 bases and J shed 6 bases, with 20 bases lying between them. In DNA form, the CDR3 reads TGTGCCAGCAGCGTTGGCACCAAGGGGGGGCTGGCTGAAGCTTTCTTT. Translated, it gives CASSVGTKGGLAEAFF.

This clone has a single count. The chain links TRBV27 to TRBJ2-5; 11 bases align to TRBD2. This CDR3 contains 16 residues. Unmatched junction bases numbered 4, after V lost 3 bases and J lost 1 base. Germline V lookup: CDR1 MNHEY, CDR2 SMNVEV (reference sequence). The CDR3 here is CASSLNSGRAQETQYF. The CDR3 nucleotides read TGTGCCAGCAGTTTGAATAGCGGGAGGGCCCAAGAGACCCAGTACTTC.

The chain has TRBV29-1 and TRBJ1-4; maybe TRBD1 (5 bases). Germline loops: CDR1 SQVTM, CDR2 ANQGSEA. CDR3 length: 12 amino acids. Trimming cost V 4 bases and J 6 bases, with 9 bases left between them. CDR3 sequence reads: CSVGGTYEKLFF. CDR3 bases: TGCAGCGTTGGGGGGACTTATGAAAAACTGTTTTTT. Together with reference TRBV29-1 and TRBJ1-4, the CDR3 gives the full variable domain: SAVISQKPSRDICQRGTSLTIQCQVDSQVTMMFWYRQQPGQSLTLIATANQGSEATYESGFVIDKFPISRPNLTFSTLTVSNMSPEDSSIYLCSVGGTYEKLFFGSGTQLSVL.

The V gene is TRBV15, the J gene TRBJ1-1; possible D gene TRBD1, 6 bases. The CDR3 runs to 14 residues. V lost 0 bases to trimming and J lost 5 bases, with 10 bases between them. The germline V gene has CDR1 LNHNV and CDR2 YYDKDF (reference sequence). The CDR3 bases are TGTGCCACCAGCAGAGAGGGGGCGTCGACTGAAGCTTTCTTT. It is translated as CATSREGASTEAFF. Supplemented by reference TRBV15 and TRBJ1-1, the full variable domain reads DAMVIQNPRYQVTQFGKPVTLSCSQTLNHNVMYWYQQKSSQAPKLLFHYYDKDFNNEADTPDNFQSRRPNTSFCFLDIRSPGLGDTAMYLCATSREGASTEAFFGQGTRLTVV.

The table lists this clone with a count of one. The chain combines TRBV25-1 with TRBJ2-2; perhaps TRBD1 as D (6 bases). This CDR3 contains 15 residues. Germline V gene sequence: CDR1 MGHDK, CDR2 SYGVNS. Trimming left V 5 bases short and J 5 bases short, with 15 bases between. The chain's CDR3 is CASSKGGVRTGELFF. In DNA form, the CDR3 reads TGTGCCAGCAGTAAAGGGGGAGTCCGGACCGGGGAGCTGTTTTTT.

The chain carries TRBV28 and TRBJ2-7; the match to TRBD2 covers 13 bases. After removal of 6 bases from V and 6 bases from J, the junction contained 8 bases not matched to a gene. In germline, CDR1 is MDHEN, CDR2 SYDVKM. The CDR3 sequence is 15 residues long. The CDR3 sequence is CASRTSGRAMGEQYF. The CDR3 DNA follows: TGTGCCAGCAGAACTAGCGGGAGGGCCATGGGCGAGCAGTACTTC.

The V call is TRBV7-6, the J call TRBJ2-7; 7 nucleotides agree with TRBD1. CDR3 length: 14 amino acids. The trim removed 5 bases at V and 3 bases at J, leaving 7 bases unmatched. In germline, CDR1 is SGHVS, CDR2 FNYEAQ. CDR3 in amino acids: CASSRGTALYEQYF. Here the CDR3 DNA reads TGTGCCAGCAGCCGAGGGACAGCTCTCTACGAGCAGTACTTC.

This clone was detected a few times. The chain recombines TRBV19 with TRBJ1-1; D not certain. Germline V lookup: CDR1 LNHDA, CDR2 SQIVND (reference sequence). This CDR3 is built from 18 residues. Between the trimmed V and J ends, which lost 3 bases and 0 bases, there was a span of 20 bases. CDR3 DNA sequence: TGTGCCAGTAGTATTTTTTTCGTGACAATAACTTTGAACACTGAAGCTTTCTTT. This sequence encodes CASSIFFVTITLNTEAFF.

The rearrangement links TRBV5-8 to TRBJ2-7, with D perhaps TRBD1 (5 bases). This CDR3 has 15 amino acids. Germline V gene lookup returns CDR1 SGHTS and CDR2 YDEGEE. V was pared by 0 bases and J by 0 bases, with 10 bases between. CDR3 in amino acids: CASSLADSLSYEQYF. The CDR3 DNA is TGTGCCAGCAGCTTGGCCGACAGCCTCTCCTACGAGCAGTACTTC.

This clone has more than one count but fewer than ten. The V and J genes are TRBV7-2 and TRBJ1-1, with 9 bases aligning to TRBD1. This CDR3 spans 14 amino acids. Germline CDR1 reads SGHTA; CDR2 reads FQGNSA. J lost 5 bases, V lost 1 base, and 2 bases had no gene match. The CDR3 bases are TGTGCCAGCAGCTTAGGGGACAGGGTAACTGAAGCTTTCTTT. Protein sequence: CASSLGDRVTEAFF. The variable domain in full, completed from reference TRBV7-2 and TRBJ1-1, reads GAGVSQSPSNKVTEKGKDVELRCDPISGHTALYWYRQSLGQGLEFLIYFQGNSAPDKSGLPSDRFSAERTGGSVSTLTIQRTQQEDSAVYLCASSLGDRVTEAFFGQGTRLTVV.

The chain employs TRBV5-8 and TRBJ1-5; a possible D gene is TRBD1 (6 bases). V lost 4 bases and J lost 11, with 13 bases in between. CDR3 length: 12 residues. From germline, CDR1 is SGHTS and CDR2 YDEGEE. CDR3 bases: TGTGCCAGCAGCCCACTAAGGGGGTCCCAGCATTTT. Its protein is CASSPLRGSQHF.